What follows describes a single TCR beta chain. Its antigen is as yet unknown. Clones were sequenced by immunoSEQ multiplex PCR, and TCRdb holds only the in-frame ones, with some missing. The sample has tens of thousands of clones, 80% to 90% seen once. This entry comes from a study of T cell responses to AZD1222 COVID-19 vaccine. General study results and limits: Spike-specific TCR breadth and depth went up after people got two AZD1222 doses.

Looked up from germline, CDR1 is LGHNA and CDR2 is YSLEER. V shed 0 bases and J shed 3 bases, with 6 bases lying between them. This CDR3 is 13 amino acids long. The sequences come from peripheral blood, collected on day 0 of AZD1222 vaccination. The chain recombines TRBV4-3 with TRBJ2-7; D call uncertain. The sequence was collected from an adult in good health. The DNA of the CDR3 is TGCGCCAGCAGCCAAGATATCCGCTACGAGCAGTACTTC. Translated: CASSQDIRYEQYF.